The 21 T cell receptor beta chains below were found in one sample sequenced in a study of T and B cells in COVID-19 patients. TRB rearrangements were amplified by multiplex PCR with BIOMED2 TRB-A/B primers. MiXCR was run by TCRdb on the multiplex PCR reads, yielding one entry per CDR3 protein. The sample records roughly 27,000 distinct CDR3 sequences, 32% being singletons. TRB was amplified from approximately 250-500 ng of blood genomic DNA. The sample comprised blood. These receptors were collected from a human donor who had recovered from COVID-19.

This clonotype showed up just a few times. This rearrangement joins TRBV18 to TRBJ1-6, with D possibly matching TRBD1 (6 bases). V was trimmed by 0 bases and J by 0 bases, leaving 9 bases between them. The CDR3 sequence is 17 residues long. Germline V lookup: CDR1 KGHSH, CDR2 LQKENI. As DNA, the CDR3 is TGTGCCAGCTCACCACCCGGACAGAGCTCCTATAATTCACCCCTCCACTTT. Protein: CASSPPGQSSYNSPLHF.

This clonotype was counted at least ten times. This chain connects TRBV12-3 or TRBV12-4 to TRBJ2-1; possibly TRBD2 for D (5 bases). CDR3 length equals 16 residues. V lost 5 bases and J 1 base, leaving 15 bases between the germline ends. The CDR3 DNA is TGTGCCAGCAGTCCCAGCGGAAGTCCGTCCTACAATGAGCAGTTCTTC. Translated: CASSPSGSPSYNEQFF.

In its sample, this clonotype was seen a few times. J is TRBJ1-2 and V is TRBV6-5; possible D gene TRBD1, 5 bases. V lost 2 bases and J lost 1, with 14 bases in between. Germline CDR1 and CDR2: MNHEY and SVGAGI. The CDR3 runs 16 residues. The CDR3 DNA reads TGTGCCAGCAGTTACGGAGCAGGGCCCCATAACTATGGCTACACCTTC. Translation: CASSYGAGPHNYGYTF.

This clonotype has a handful of counts. The rearrangement links TRBV12-3 or TRBV12-4 to TRBJ1-5; the D is unclear. The CDR3 runs 14 residues. Trimming stripped 6 bases from V and 1 base from J, with 10 bases between. CDR3 DNA sequence: TGTGCCAGCAGGGAGCGTGCGAGCAATCAGCCCCAGCATTTT. Its protein product is CASRERASNQPQHF.

For this clonotype: This may be a read error: a much more frequent sequence differs by one nucleotide. The chain employs TRBV19 and TRBJ2-1; 8 positions match TRBD2. Per the germline V gene, CDR1 is LNHDA and CDR2 is SQIVND (reference sequence). CDR3 length: 15 residues. Losses at the gene ends were 5 bases for V and 4 bases for J; bases not matched to a gene: 7. CDR3 bases: TGTGCCAGTAGTTTGGGACTAGGGCTTTACAATGAGCAGTTCTTC. Its translation is CASSLGLGLYNEQFF.

The chain combines TRBV24-1 with TRBJ2-7; unclear D gene. Looked up from germline, CDR1 is KGHDR and CDR2 is SFDVKD. The ends were cut back, 9 bases at V and 0 bases at J, with 17 bases in the middle. The CDR3 runs to 15 residues. The CDR3 coding sequence is TGTGCCACCGCCCATGTGCGTAAGGGCTCCTACGAGCAGTACTTC. Translation gives CATAHVRKGSYEQYF.

The chain has TRBV28 and TRBJ1-1; tentative D call: TRBD1 (5 bases). V was shortened by 6 bases and J by 6 bases, with 11 bases between the two germline ends. Germline V gene sequence: CDR1 MDHEN, CDR2 SYDVKM. The CDR3 covers 12 residues. The CDR3 DNA follows: TGTGCCAGCAGAACTCAGGGTGCTGAAGCTTTCTTT. It translates to CASRTQGAEAFF.

In the case of this clonotype: A read error may account for a junction end that differs from germline. J is TRBJ1-1 and V is TRBV12-3 or TRBV12-4, with 8 positions matching TRBD1. This CDR3 region has 15 residues. In DNA form, the CDR3 reads TGTGCCAGCAGCTTAGCAGGGGGCGAGAACACTGAAGCTTTCTTT. Translated, it gives CASSLAGGENTEAFF.

This clonotype was recorded once. The V call is TRBV5-4, the J call TRBJ2-3; D ambiguous. In germline, CDR1 is SGHNT, CDR2 YYREEE (reference sequence). This CDR3 is built from 12 residues. V gave up 0 bases and J gave up 4 bases, with 3 bases separating them. The CDR3 reads CASSLEPDTQYF. The CDR3 region has the DNA TGTGCCAGCAGCTTGGAACCAGATACGCAGTATTTT.

The chain employs TRBV18 and TRBJ1-6; TRBD1 matches at 10 bases. V gave up 6 bases and J gave up 9 bases; unmatched junction bases: 8. Germline CDR1 reads KGHSH; CDR2 reads LQKENI. The CDR3 sequence is 15 residues long. CDR3 amino acids: CASSLEDRGTSPLHF. The CDR3 DNA follows: TGTGCCAGCTCGCTCGAGGACAGGGGGACTTCACCCCTCCACTTT.

The chain uses TRBV18 and TRBJ1-4; 8 bases fit TRBD1. The germline V gene encodes CDR1 KGHSH and CDR2 LQKENI. After removal of 3 bases from V and 8 bases from J, the junction contained 11 bases not matched to a gene. The CDR3 contains 16 residues. The CDR3 here is CASSPLYRGDREKLFF. CDR3 bases: TGTGCCAGCTCACCTCTCTACAGGGGGGATCGGGAAAAACTGTTTTTT.

V and J are TRBV12-3 or TRBV12-4 and TRBJ2-1, with a possible D match to TRBD2 (6 bases). The CDR3 is 14 amino acids. Trimming pared 3 bases from V and 4 bases from J, leaving 10 bases between. The CDR3 DNA follows: TGTGCCAGCAGTTTTGGGGGGTCTTACAATGAGCAGTTCTTC. Its protein product is CASSFGGSYNEQFF.

This clonotype was counted between two and nine times. The J gene is TRBJ2-3, the V gene TRBV27; no clear D. This CDR3 is 13 amino acids long. CDR1 is MNHEY, CDR2 SMNVEV, per germline (reference sequence). Trimming cost V 3 bases and J 3 bases, with 7 bases left between them. This CDR3 reads CASSFGITDTQYF. In DNA, the CDR3 is TGTGCCAGCAGTTTTGGCATAACAGATACGCAGTATTTT.

The rearrangement joins TRBV7-2 to TRBJ1-6; possible D gene TRBD1, 5 bases. V was clipped by 4 bases and J by 5 bases, with 15 bases between them. Germline lookup yields CDR1 SGHTA and CDR2 FQGNSA. CDR3 length: 16 residues. The CDR3 loop is CASSWTPGLNNSPLHF. The CDR3 coding sequence is TGTGCCAGCAGCTGGACCCCGGGACTGAATAATTCACCCCTCCACTTT.

The V gene is TRBV5-4, the J gene TRBJ1-1; 7 bases agree with TRBD1. In germline, CDR1 is SGHNT, CDR2 YYREEE (reference sequence). This CDR3 contains 13 residues. Germline trimming cut 9 bases from V and 0 bases from J; bases unmatched to any gene: 5. The DNA of the CDR3 is TGTGCCAACTCCGGGACAGTGAACACTGAAGCTTTCTTT. It translates to CANSGTVNTEAFF. Filled out from reference TRBV5-4 and TRBJ1-1, the complete variable domain reads ETGVTQSPTHLIKTRGQQVTLRCSSQSGHNTVSWYQQALGQGPQFIFQYYREEENGRGNFPPRFSGLQFPNYSSELNVNALELDDSALYLCANSGTVNTEAFFGQGTRLTVV.

The chain recombines TRBV6-1 with TRBJ1-2; 7 bases are shared with TRBD1. The V segment lost 6 bases and the J segment 8 bases; nucleotides outside the gene matches: 6. The CDR3 extends over 12 amino acids. CDR1 is MNHNS, CDR2 SASEGT, per germline. CDR3 amino acids: CASRDRPAGYTF. The CDR3, as DNA: TGTGCCAGCAGGGACAGGCCCGCGGGCTACACCTTC.

The CDR3 sequence is CSADTGYSYGYTF. As DNA, the CDR3 is TGCAGTGCAGATACAGGGTACTCCTATGGCTACACCTTC. The chain links TRBV20-1 to TRBJ1-2; D is perhaps TRBD1 (6 bases). Trimming removed 6 bases at V and 4 bases at J, with 15 bases between. CDR3 size: 13 residues. From germline, CDR1 is DFQATT and CDR2 SNEGSKA (reference sequence).

The chain recombines TRBV12-3 or TRBV12-4 with TRBJ1-5; D is possibly TRBD1 (6 bases). The germline V and J ends were trimmed by 5 bases and 2 bases, with 22 bases remaining between them. This CDR3 comprises 18 residues. The CDR3 DNA is TGTGCCAGCAGTCCTCGACAGGCCATGACTCGGGGCAATCAGCCCCAGCATTTT. Residues: CASSPRQAMTRGNQPQHF.

The chain has TRBV6-2 or TRBV6-3 and TRBJ2-2; TRBD1 agrees at 9 bases. This CDR3 spans 14 amino acids. Trimming cost V 4 bases and J 5 bases; bases outside gene matches: 2. Looked up from germline, CDR1 is MNHEY and CDR2 is SVGEGT. DNA for the CDR3: TGTGCCAGCAGTTTGACAGGGGGAACCGGGGAGCTGTTTTTT. Residues: CASSLTGGTGELFF.

CDR3 amino acids: CASRASGRPGETQYF. CDR3 coding DNA: TGTGCCAGCAGAGCCTCGGGACGGCCGGGGGAGACCCAGTACTTC. This sequence joins TRBV5-6 and TRBJ2-5; perhaps D is TRBD1 or TRBD2 (5 bases each). The CDR3 sequence is 15 residues long. Deletions cut 5 bases from V and 5 bases from J, with 19 bases between. Germline-derived CDR1 and CDR2 are SGHDT and YYEEEE.

This clonotype was detected only a few times. V usage is TRBV20-1 and J usage is TRBJ2-1, with TRBD1 matching 8 bases. The V gene's germline CDR1 is DFQATT and CDR2 SNEGSKA (reference sequence). The CDR3 covers 16 residues. Unmatched junction bases numbered 6, after V lost 0 bases and J lost 2 bases. CDR3 protein: CSARDRRTGTYNEQFF. The CDR3 DNA is TGCAGTGCTAGAGATCGAAGGACAGGGACCTACAATGAGCAGTTCTTC.